This entry lists 28 T cell receptor beta chains sequenced from one sample in a study of blood T cells in healthy people across ages. A second PCR, run for roughly 7 to 11 cycles, used a sample-barcoded 5' primer plus a J-beta primer mix. TCRdb re-analysed the 5' RACE reads in MiXCR, keeping a single row per CDR3 protein. The sample has 600,000 or so distinct CDR3 sequences, 45% to 55% seen once; the top ten hold 20% to 25%. Material for sequencing was blood. These receptor sequences come from a man older than 75 in good health.

J is TRBJ2-1 and V is TRBV6-2 or TRBV6-3; the D gene is possibly TRBD1 (6 bases). Germline V CDR1 and CDR2: MNHEY, SVGEGT. V was trimmed by 0 bases and J by 0 bases, leaving 12 bases between them. CDR3 length: 17 amino acids. The CDR3 spells CASSYSAGESSYNEQFF. The CDR3 DNA follows: TGTGCCAGCAGTTACTCGGCAGGGGAGAGCTCCTACAATGAGCAGTTCTTC.

V is TRBV24-1 and J is TRBJ2-1, with 11 positions matching TRBD2. This CDR3 is built from 17 residues. V shed 4 bases and J 6 bases; nucleotides not matched to a gene: 10. CDR1 and CDR2 (germline): KGHDR, SFDVKD. CDR3 protein: CATSEGRLAGLGNEQFF. For the CDR3, the DNA is TGTGCCACCAGTGAGGGCCGACTAGCGGGGTTGGGCAATGAGCAGTTCTTC.

The rearrangement links TRBV27 to TRBJ2-1; the D is unclear. The CDR3 loop spans 11 amino acids. The V and J ends lost 7 bases and 10 bases respectively, with 11 bases between them. CDR1 is MNHEY, CDR2 SMNVEV, per germline (reference sequence). This CDR3 is CASTWGKEQFF. The CDR3 coding sequence is TGTGCCAGCACCTGGGGAAAAGAGCAGTTCTTC.

The rearrangement joins TRBV20-1 to TRBJ2-1, with D unresolved. This CDR3 is built from 15 residues. CDR1 is DFQATT, CDR2 SNEGSKA, per germline (reference sequence). V dropped 3 bases and J dropped 0 bases, with 12 bases sitting between them. Here the CDR3 reads CSARPTWSSYNEQFF. CDR3 sequence (DNA): TGCAGTGCTAGGCCAACGTGGAGCTCCTACAATGAGCAGTTCTTC.

The chain has TRBV10-3 and TRBJ2-5; possible D gene TRBD1, 6 bases. The CDR3 contains 18 residues. The V and J ends lost 4 bases and 2 bases respectively, with 23 bases between them. CDR1 and CDR2 from the germline V gene are ENHRY and SYGVKD. The CDR3 loop reads CAISARGRSGTTQETQYF. CDR3 DNA: TGTGCCATCAGTGCCAGGGGTAGGTCAGGTACAACACAAGAGACCCAGTACTTC.

The genes are TRBV7-8 and TRBJ1-2; perhaps TRBD1 as D (6 bases). In germline, CDR1 is SGHVS, CDR2 FQNEAQ. Trimming removed 5 bases at V and 8 bases at J, with 21 bases between. CDR3 size: 15 residues. CDR3 DNA sequence: TGTGCCAGCAGCCTAGACCCACAGGGAAGGGGGGGCTACACCTTC. It is translated as CASSLDPQGRGGYTF.

This clonotype appeared a few times. The CDR3 nucleotides are TGCGCCAGCAGCGGACAGGGGCGCTCCTACGAGCAGTACTTC. Translated, it gives CASSGQGRSYEQYF. This sequence joins TRBV5-1 and TRBJ2-7; 9 bases agree with TRBD1. Germline V gives CDR1 SGHRS, CDR2 YFSETQ. J was trimmed by 0 bases and V by 4 bases; bases with no gene match: 2. This CDR3 is 14 amino acids long.

The chain employs TRBV29-1 and TRBJ1-4; possibly TRBD1 for D (5 bases). The CDR3 has 12 residues. Germline CDR1 is SQVTM and CDR2 is ANQGSEA. V lost 6 bases and J lost 8, with 13 bases in between. CDR3 DNA sequence: TGCAGCGTCTCGGGGGGAGAGGAAAAACTGTTTTTT. It translates to CSVSGGEEKLFF.

The chain uses TRBV20-1 and TRBJ2-1, with D maybe TRBD1 (5 bases). V lost 3 bases and J lost 8, with 8 bases in between. Germline CDR1 DFQATT, CDR2 SNEGSKA (reference sequence). The CDR3 totals 11 residues. The CDR3 DNA sequence: TGCAGTGCTAGTCCAGGGTATGAGCAGTTCTTC. Translation gives CSASPGYEQFF.

The chain is built from TRBV20-1 and TRBJ2-7, with D possibly called TRBD1 or TRBD2 (5 bases each). Trimming removed 1 base at V and 4 bases at J, with 20 bases between. CDR1 is DFQATT, CDR2 SNEGSKA, per germline (reference sequence). The CDR3 covers 16 residues. The CDR3 spells CSARGTLPGRPYEQYF. The DNA for the CDR3 is TGCAGTGCTAGAGGTACTTTGCCGGGACGGCCGTACGAGCAGTACTTC.

The chain combines TRBV6-2 or TRBV6-3 with TRBJ2-4; the D gene is possibly TRBD2 (5 bases). CDR3 length equals 16 residues. CDR1 and CDR2 from the germline V gene are MNHEY and SVGEGT. The V end lost 0 bases, the J end lost 5 bases, and 14 bases lay between the germline ends. CDR3: CASSYSPVGIENIQYF. The DNA for the CDR3 is TGTGCCAGCAGTTACTCACCCGTCGGGATAGAAAACATTCAGTACTTC.

Here the CDR3 reads CASTLHSFTGSTGNTIYF. The DNA for the CDR3 is TGTGCCAGCACGCTTCACAGTTTCACAGGGTCAACTGGAAACACCATATATTTT. This chain connects TRBV12-3 or TRBV12-4 to TRBJ1-3, with a tentative D call TRBD1 (6 bases). The CDR3 spans 18 residues. V was trimmed by 7 bases and J by 2 bases, leaving 24 bases between them.

This clonotype showed up just a few times. The chain employs TRBV29-1 and TRBJ2-7, with TRBD2 identical over 11 bases. Losses at the gene ends were 3 bases for V and 4 bases for J; bases not matched to a gene: 2. The CDR3 is made up of 13 amino acids. Germline CDR1 and CDR2: SQVTM and ANQGSEA. The CDR3 here is CSVETSGTYEQYF. The DNA of the CDR3 is TGCAGCGTTGAGACTAGCGGGACATACGAGCAGTACTTC.

The rearrangement links TRBV6-1 to TRBJ2-4, with D possibly being TRBD2 (6 bases). The germline V gene encodes CDR1 MNHNS and CDR2 SASEGT. The CDR3 length is 14 residues. V was shortened by 4 bases and J by 13 bases, with 20 bases between the two germline ends. The CDR3, as DNA: TGTGCCAGCAGTGGATCTGGCGGGGCAAGGGAGCAGTACTTC. Its protein is CASSGSGGAREQYF.

The table lists this clonotype with a few counts. The chain uses TRBV12-3 or TRBV12-4 and TRBJ2-7, with TRBD2 matching over 11 bases. Unmatched junction bases numbered 8, after V lost 3 bases and J lost 4 bases. The CDR3 totals 16 residues. This chain's CDR3 is CASSLRGTSGLYEQYF. The CDR3 DNA reads as TGTGCCAGCAGTTTGAGGGGGACTAGCGGCCTTTACGAGCAGTACTTC.

The chain joins TRBV20-1 to TRBJ2-7; 12 bases line up with TRBD2. The CDR3 is 14 amino acids. V trimming: 6 bases; J trimming: 7 bases; junction bases outside the gene matches: 10. The germline CDR1 and CDR2 sequences are DFQATT and SNEGSKA (reference sequence). In DNA, the CDR3 is TGCAGTGCAACAGGACTAGCGGGATACAATGAGCAGTACTTC. Protein: CSATGLAGYNEQYF.

The V and J genes are TRBV20-1 and TRBJ2-7, with TRBD2 matching over 11 bases. The CDR3 extends over 16 amino acids. With V trimmed by 0 bases and J by 3 bases, 7 bases remained unmatched. From germline, CDR1 is DFQATT and CDR2 SNEGSKA (reference sequence). In DNA form, the CDR3 reads TGCAGTGCTAGAGAAACCCCACTAGCGGGGGACTACGAGCAGTACTTC. Translation gives CSARETPLAGDYEQYF.

This clonotype showed up just a few times. This chain connects TRBV10-3 to TRBJ2-5, with D uncertain. V shed 2 bases and J shed 7 bases, with 14 bases lying between them. There are 14 residues in the CDR3. The germline gives CDR1 ENHRY, CDR2 SYGVKD. The CDR3 region has the DNA TGTGCCATCAGTGAGGCCCGACGCCTTGGGACCCAGTACTTC. Translating gives CAISEARRLGTQYF.

V usage is TRBV5-1 and J usage is TRBJ1-1; D is ambiguous. The CDR3 extends over 15 amino acids. Germline assignment: CDR1 SGHRS and CDR2 YFSETQ. The ends were cut back, 1 base at V and 4 bases at J, with 14 bases in the middle. Here the CDR3 DNA reads TGCGCCAGCAGCTTGACGGCCGGTATGAGCACTGAAGCTTTCTTT. Protein sequence: CASSLTAGMSTEAFF. Using reference TRBV5-1 and TRBJ1-1 for the parts outside the CDR3, the full variable domain is KAGVTQTPRYLIKTRGQQVTLSCSPISGHRSVSWYQQTPGQGLQFLFEYFSETQRNKGNFPGRFSGRQFSNSRSEMNVSTLELGDSALYLCASSLTAGMSTEAFFGQGTRLTVV.

With regard to this clonotype: It may be a read error: a sequence one base away is much more abundant. The chain employs TRBV20-1 and TRBJ2-7, with a tentative D call TRBD1 (5 bases). This CDR3 is 18 amino acids long. The V end lost 5 bases, the J end lost 10 bases, and 36 bases lay between the germline ends. CDR1 DFQATT and CDR2 SNEGSKA come from the germline V gene (reference sequence). CDR3 DNA: TGCAGTGCTGGCGAAAGAGGAAAACGGGTAGTCCGCCTTGGGGCCCAGTACTTC. Its protein product is CSAGERGKRVVRLGAQYF.

This chain uses TRBV21-1 with TRBJ2-7; the table's D call of TRBD2 was not tested on the DNA. TRBV21-1 is annotated as a pseudogene. The CDR3 has 18 residues. The CDR3 DNA reads as TGTGCCAGCAGCAAACTGGGTACGGGGAGGGCCTTCGTTGACGAGCAGTACTTC. It specifies CASSKLGTGRAFVDEQYF.

V and J are TRBV12-3 or TRBV12-4 and TRBJ2-7, with TRBD1 matching 7 bases. V gave up 6 bases and J gave up 7 bases; unmatched junction bases: 18. This CDR3 has 16 amino acids. The CDR3 nucleotides are TGTGCCAGCAGACCCGAACAGGGGCCCCAGTCCCGAGAGCAGTACTTC. Translated: CASRPEQGPQSREQYF.

This clonotype has just a few counts. The chain combines TRBV7-9 with TRBJ2-1, with 10 positions matching TRBD2. The CDR3 is 16 residues long. V trimming: 4 bases; J trimming: 2 bases; junction bases outside the gene matches: 5. Germline V gene sequence: CDR1 SEHNR, CDR2 FQNEAQ (reference sequence). CDR3 DNA sequence: TGTGCCAGCAGCTCCGGACTAGCGGTCGCCTACAATGAGCAGTTCTTC. It codes for CASSSGLAVAYNEQFF. Variable domain in full (rest from reference TRBV7-9 and TRBJ2-1): DTGVSQNPRHKITKRGQNVTFRCDPISEHNRLYWYRQTLGQGPEFLTYFQNEAQLEKSRLLSDRFSAERPKGSFSTLEIQRTEQGDSAMYLCASSSGLAVAYNEQFFGPGTRLTVL.

The chain couples TRBV19 to TRBJ2-4; possible D gene TRBD1, 5 bases. Matching the DNA end better, TRBJ2-7 makes the J call doubtful. The CDR3 runs to 15 residues. The germline gives CDR1 LNHDA, CDR2 SQIVND (reference sequence). The CDR3 spells CASSILGAGKYEQYF. The CDR3 DNA is TGTGCCAGTAGTATTCTTGGGGCAGGGAAGTACGAGCAGTACTTC.

Only a few counts were recorded for this clonotype. V and J are TRBV5-1 and TRBJ2-3, with 8 positions matching TRBD2. The V gene end was trimmed by 0 bases and the J gene end by 2 bases; junction bases not matched to a gene: 2. The CDR3 runs 15 residues. Germline-derived CDR1 and CDR2 are SGHRS and YFSETQ. As DNA, the CDR3 is TGCGCCAGCAGCTTGGAAGCGGGGGACACAGATACGCAGTATTTT. It is translated as CASSLEAGDTDTQYF.

This clonotype was seen repeatedly, ten times or more. The V gene is TRBV6-5, the J gene TRBJ2-7; D possibly corresponds to TRBD2 (6 bases). Germline V lookup: CDR1 MNHEY, CDR2 SVGAGI. The CDR3 covers 13 residues. The germline V and J ends were trimmed by 5 bases and 3 bases, with 11 bases remaining between them. The CDR3 is CASSRSGGYEQYF. The CDR3 nucleotides read TGTGCCAGCAGTCGATCCGGGGGCTACGAGCAGTACTTC.

In DNA form, the CDR3 reads TGCAGTGCTAGAGATCGCGGCAACCAGGACAATGAGCAGTACTTC. It yields the protein CSARDRGNQDNEQYF. The chain links TRBV20-1 to TRBJ2-7; a weak D match, TRBD1 (5 bases). Germline CDR1 DFQATT, CDR2 SNEGSKA (reference sequence). V lost 0 bases to trimming and J lost 7 bases, with 19 bases between them. The CDR3 covers 15 residues.

This clonotype was seen ten or more times. The chain combines TRBV6-6 with TRBJ2-1, with TRBD2 matching over 10 bases. Germline-derived CDR1 and CDR2 are MNHNY and SVGAGI (reference sequence). The CDR3 totals 13 residues. Trimming at V came to 6 bases and at J to 10 bases, leaving 6 bases not matched to a gene. The CDR3 sequence is CASSRTSGAEQFF. The DNA for the CDR3 is TGTGCCAGCAGCCGTACTAGCGGGGCCGAGCAGTTCTTC.